This T cell receptor (beta chain) was sequenced for a study of T cells in Graves' hyperthyroidism and ophthalmopathy. In the study overall: Peripheral blood sampling occurred at initial diagnosis, before any treatment.

At least 3 on the Clinical Activity Score was recorded for ophthalmopathy patients, who also had NOSPECS grade at least 4 and duration under 3 months. The PBMCs studied were ones that came from approximately 9.9 ml fresh peripheral blood. In its sample, this clonotype was seen many times. Antigen unknown. This CDR3 region has 17 residues. V gave up 6 bases and J gave up 4 bases; unmatched junction bases: 10. Template material for amplifying TCR beta CDR3 regions consisted of RNA transcripts. TCR CDR3 underwent first-round RT-PCR with the HTBI primer set. TCRdb recomputed calls from the multiplex PCR reads with MiXCR, one row per CDR3 protein. Seen here are some 490,000 distinct CDR3 sequences, 22% observed once, and the top ten hold around 54%. Study-wide results and caveats: In blood, most of the thyroid clonotypes expanded above 0.001 were also present.

This chain joins TRBV12-3 or TRBV12-4 and TRBJ2-2; 11 bases line up with TRBD2. Sequencing input: blood. The sequence was collected from a woman between 65 and 79 years old with Graves' ophthalmopathy. Here the CDR3 DNA reads TGTGCCAGCAGCCTTGGGTCTAGCGGGAGGTTCACCGGGGAGCTGTTTTTT. Its translation: CASSLGSSGRFTGELFF.